This T cell receptor (beta chain) comes out of a study of Graves' ophthalmopathy and Graves' hyperthyroidism. The CDR3 loop spans 18 amino acids. CDR1 MNHNS and CDR2 SASEGT come from the germline V gene. RNA served as the template for amplifying TCR beta CDR3 regions. The authors performed first-round RT-PCR with HTBI primers and then a second-round multiplex PCR. Each CDR3 protein is one row after TCRdb ran MiXCR on the multiplex PCR reads. The data show 680,000 or so distinct CDR3 sequences, approximately 21% seen once. This clonotype was detected ten times or more. One end of the junction varies from germline; a read error may be responsible.

The TCR originated in a woman aged 18-35 years with stable Graves' hyperthyroidism. Some clones in this sample may be carry-over from other donors' samples. The sample was peripheral blood. The chain joins TRBV6-1 to TRBJ1-1, with D perhaps matching TRBD1 (6 bases). The CDR3 sequence: CASSEALQGDLRNTEAFF. CDR3 DNA sequence: TGTGCCAGCAGTGAAGCATTACAGGGTGACTTGAGGAACACTGAAGCCTTCTTT.